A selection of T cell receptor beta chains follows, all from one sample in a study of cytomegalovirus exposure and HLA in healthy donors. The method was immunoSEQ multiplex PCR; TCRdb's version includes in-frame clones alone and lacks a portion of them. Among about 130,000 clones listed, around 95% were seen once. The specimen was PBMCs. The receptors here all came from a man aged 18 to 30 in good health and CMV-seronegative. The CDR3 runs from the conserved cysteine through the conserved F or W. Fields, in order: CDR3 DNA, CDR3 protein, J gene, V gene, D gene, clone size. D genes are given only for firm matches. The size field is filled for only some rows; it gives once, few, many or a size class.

TGTGCCAGCAGTTCGGGACAGCACTACGAGCAGTACTTC | CASSSGQHYEQYF | TRBJ2-7 | TRBV27 | TRBD1 | .
TGTGCCAGCAGCTCACCGGGAGTCGGAGAGACCCAGTACTTC | CASSSPGVGETQYF | TRBJ2-5 | TRBV7-9 | . | .
TGTGCCTACCGTCAGACAGGGGTCCAGCCCCAGCATTTT | CAYRQTGVQPQHF | TRBJ1-5 | TRBV30 | TRBD1 | .
TGTGCCAGCAGTTTACCAGGATCGACCTACGAGCAGTACTTC | CASSLPGSTYEQYF | TRBJ2-7 | TRBV28 | . | .
TGTGCCAGCAGCTTCGGGCAGGGGAAGCACACTGAAGCTTTCTTT | CASSFGQGKHTEAFF | TRBJ1-1 | TRBV7-9 | . | .
TGTGCTAGCAGCCTTGGGGCGGAGGGGTACAATGAGCAGTTCTTC | CASSLGAEGYNEQFF | TRBJ2-1 | TRBV7-7 | . | once
TGTGCCAGCAACCCCATAGCGGGACCTAACACAGATACGCAGTATTTT | CASNPIAGPNTDTQYF | TRBJ2-3 | TRBV5-4 | TRBD2 | .
TGTGCAAGTCGCTCTGGGCCGGAGGGACCCCCTCCTCCGGAGACCCAGTACTTC | CASRSGPEGPPPPETQYF | TRBJ2-5 | TRBV12-2 | . | .
TGTGCCAGCAGCTTGACTGTGGCAGCCAGGGGCACTGAAGCTTTCTTT | CASSLTVAARGTEAFF | TRBJ1-1 | TRBV11-2 | . | once
TGTGCCAGTAGTATATCGGGGAGGGACACTGAAGCTTTCTTT | CASSISGRDTEAFF | TRBJ1-1 | TRBV19 | . | once
TGTGCCAGCAGTGAGGACAGCTATGGCTACACCTTC | CASSEDSYGYTF | TRBJ1-2 | TRBV6-6 | . | .
TGTGCCAGCAGCTTAGCTCTTTCAGGGGCAGATACGCAGTATTTT | CASSLALSGADTQYF | TRBJ2-3 | TRBV11-3 | . | .
TGCAGCGTAGTAGGGACTAGCGGGAAACGCACAGATACGCAGTATTTT | CSVVGTSGKRTDTQYF | TRBJ2-3 | TRBV29-1 | TRBD2 | .
TGCGCCAGCAGCCAAGTGCTTAGCGGGAGTCGTGAGACCCAGTACTTC | CASSQVLSGSRETQYF | TRBJ2-5 | TRBV4-1 | TRBD2 | .
TGTGCCAGCAGCCAAGAGTTCGGGTACCTTCTAGAAAACACTGAAGCTTTCTTT | CASSQEFGYLLENTEAFF | TRBJ1-1 | TRBV14 | . | .
TGTGCCTGGACCCCAGGGAGGCGGTTTAATGAAAAACTGTTTTTT | CAWTPGRRFNEKLFF | TRBJ1-4 | TRBV30 | . | .
TGTGCCTGGAGTATAGGCGGGAGCTCAGGCGGGGAGACCCAGTACTTC | CAWSIGGSSGGETQYF | TRBJ2-5 | TRBV30 | TRBD2 | .
TGTGCCAGCAGCTTGGGAAGTAGCGGGAGCTACAATGAGCAGTTCTTC | CASSLGSSGSYNEQFF | TRBJ2-1 | TRBV5-5 | TRBD2 | .
TGTGCCAGCAGTCAGGGGTTGGGAGAGACCCAGTACTTC | CASSQGLGETQYF | TRBJ2-5 | TRBV28 | . | .
TGTGCCAGCAGTTTAGGAGGGAACACCGGGGAGCTGTTTTTT | CASSLGGNTGELFF | TRBJ2-2 | TRBV28 | . | .
TGTGCCAGCAGCTTAAAGGAGACAGGGGGTTGGTACCAAGAGACCCAGTACTTC | CASSLKETGGWYQETQYF | TRBJ2-5 | TRBV7-3 | TRBD1 | .
TGTGCCAGCAGTCAACAACAGAAGCAGTACTTC | CASSQQQKQYF | TRBJ2-7 | TRBV6-5 | . | once
TGTGCCAGCACCATACTTACTCTGACAGGGGGCGTCGGCTATGGCTACACCTTC | CASTILTLTGGVGYGYTF | TRBJ1-2 | TRBV5-6 | TRBD1 | .
TGTGCCTGGATCAGGACAGGCTTTATGGATGAGCAGTTCTTC | CAWIRTGFMDEQFF | TRBJ2-1 | TRBV30 | TRBD1 | .
TGTGCCAGCAGCCTCACAGGGTACACTGAAGCTTTCTTT | CASSLTGYTEAFF | TRBJ1-1 | TRBV14 | . | .
TGTGCCAGCAGTGACAGTGCGAAGAGGACTGAAGCTTTCTTT | CASSDSAKRTEAFF | TRBJ1-1 | TRBV7-9 | . | .
TGTGCCAGCAGCTCACCTACAGGGGGCTTCAATCAGCCCCAGCATTTT | CASSSPTGGFNQPQHF | TRBJ1-5 | TRBV28 | TRBD1 | few
TGTGCCAGCAGCTCCACTAGCGCAGATACGCAGTATTTT | CASSSTSADTQYF | TRBJ2-3 | TRBV7-3 | TRBD2 | .
TGTGCCAGCAGCTTACGGACTAGCGGCTTCAGCTCCTACAATGAGCAGTTCTTC | CASSLRTSGFSSYNEQFF | TRBJ2-1 | TRBV7-3 | TRBD2 | .
TGTGCCAGCAGCCAAGTTTGGTCTCAGCGTGGGAACACTGAAGCTTTCTTT | CASSQVWSQRGNTEAFF | TRBJ1-1 | TRBV4-2 | . | .
TGTGCCAGTAGTACCGGACTAGCCCTCTACGAGCAGTACTTC | CASSTGLALYEQYF | TRBJ2-7 | TRBV19 | TRBD2 | few
TGTGCCAGCAGCTCTAGGGACTCACCTTACGAGCAGTACTTC | CASSSRDSPYEQYF | TRBJ2-7 | TRBV7-9 | . | once
TGTGCCAGCAGCTTAGTGGGGACAGTCTATGGCTACACCTTC | CASSLVGTVYGYTF | TRBJ1-2 | TRBV11-2 | TRBD1 | .